The source of this TCR beta chain is a study of regulatory T cells in long-lasting Graves disease. The J segment lost 0 bases and the V segment lost 4 bases, leaving 8 bases of the junction unmatched. The germline V gene has CDR1 MNHEY and CDR2 SMNVEV (reference sequence). The CDR3 has 17 residues. This clonotype came up a few times. Its antigen is unidentified. With iRepertoire HTBI primers and Arm-PCR of CDR3 regions, TCR beta libraries were built. TCRdb reprocessed the multiplex PCR reads with MiXCR, giving one entry per CDR3 protein. Of 250,000 to 400,000 distinct CDR3 sequences in the sample, about 18% are singletons; the top ten hold more than 35%. Whole-study findings and limits: Reduced TCR diversity was observed in persistent Graves' patients versus newly diagnosed patients. Having only a small sample size may have limited accuracy. Peripheral blood was the sole material, not thyroid tissue.

This sample's time point: newly diagnosed GD, antithyroid drugs for less than 3 months. PBMC RNA served as the TCR library source. It was American Thyroid Association guidelines that determined Graves' disease diagnosis. This chain joins TRBV27 and TRBJ2-2; 7 nucleotides align to TRBD1. The clonotype was recovered from a female donor with Graves disease. Sequencing used peripheral blood mononuclear cells (PBMCs), obtained at new diagnosis, from a patient treated with antithyroid drugs. In DNA, the CDR3 is TGTGCCAGCAGTTACGACTCCGGGACAGCGAACACCGGGGAGCTGTTTTTT. This encodes CASSYDSGTANTGELFF.